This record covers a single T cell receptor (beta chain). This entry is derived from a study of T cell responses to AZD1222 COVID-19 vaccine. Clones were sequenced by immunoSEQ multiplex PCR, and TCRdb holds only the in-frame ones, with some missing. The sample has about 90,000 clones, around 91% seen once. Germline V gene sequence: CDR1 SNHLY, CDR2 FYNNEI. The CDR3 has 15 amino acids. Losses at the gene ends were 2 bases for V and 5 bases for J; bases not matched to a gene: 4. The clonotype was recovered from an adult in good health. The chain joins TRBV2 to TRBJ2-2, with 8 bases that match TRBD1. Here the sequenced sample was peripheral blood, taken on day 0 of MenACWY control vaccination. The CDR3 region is CASSEQGQATGELFF. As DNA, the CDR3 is TGTGCCAGCAGTGAACAGGGACAGGCTACCGGGGAGCTGTTTTTT.